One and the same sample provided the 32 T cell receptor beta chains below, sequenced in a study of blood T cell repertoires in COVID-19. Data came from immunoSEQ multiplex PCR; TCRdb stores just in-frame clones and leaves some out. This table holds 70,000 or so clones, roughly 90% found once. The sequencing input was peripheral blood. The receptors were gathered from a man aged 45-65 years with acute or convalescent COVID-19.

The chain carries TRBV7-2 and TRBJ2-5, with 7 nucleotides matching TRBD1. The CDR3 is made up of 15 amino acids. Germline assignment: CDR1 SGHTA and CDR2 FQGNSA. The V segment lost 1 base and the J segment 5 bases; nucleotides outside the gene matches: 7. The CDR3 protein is CASSLGLGGVETQYF. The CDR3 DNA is TGTGCCAGCAGCTTAGGCCTAGGGGGCGTGGAGACCCAGTACTTC.

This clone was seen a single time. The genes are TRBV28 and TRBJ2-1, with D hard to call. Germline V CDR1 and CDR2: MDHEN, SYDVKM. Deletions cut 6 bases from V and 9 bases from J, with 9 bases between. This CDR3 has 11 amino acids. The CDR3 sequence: CASSLRFEQFF. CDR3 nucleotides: TGTGCCAGCAGCCTAAGATTTGAGCAGTTCTTC.

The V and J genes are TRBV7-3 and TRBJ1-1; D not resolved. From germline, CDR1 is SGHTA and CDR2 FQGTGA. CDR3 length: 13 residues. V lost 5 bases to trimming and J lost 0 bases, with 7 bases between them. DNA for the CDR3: TGTGCCAGCAGCGTAAACATGAACACTGAAGCTTTCTTT. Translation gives CASSVNMNTEAFF. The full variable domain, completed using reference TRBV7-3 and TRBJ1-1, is GAGVSQTPSNKVTEKGKYVELRCDPISGHTALYWYRQSLGQGPEFLIYFQGTGAADDSGLPNDRFFAVRPEGSVSTLKIQRTERGDSAVYLCASSVNMNTEAFFGQGTRLTVV.

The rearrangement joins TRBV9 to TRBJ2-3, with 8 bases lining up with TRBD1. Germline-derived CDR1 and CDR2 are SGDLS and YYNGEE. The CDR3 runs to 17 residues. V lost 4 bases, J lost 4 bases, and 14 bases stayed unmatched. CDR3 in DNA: TGTGCCAGCAGCCCAAGACTCGGACAGGGAATGCCAGATACGCAGTATTTT. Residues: CASSPRLGQGMPDTQYF.

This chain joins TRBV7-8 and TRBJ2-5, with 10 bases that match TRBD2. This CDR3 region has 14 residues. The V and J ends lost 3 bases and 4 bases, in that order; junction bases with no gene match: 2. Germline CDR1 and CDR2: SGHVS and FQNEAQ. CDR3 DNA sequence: TGTGCCAGCAGCTTGGCTAGCGGGAGAGAGACCCAGTACTTC. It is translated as CASSLASGRETQYF.

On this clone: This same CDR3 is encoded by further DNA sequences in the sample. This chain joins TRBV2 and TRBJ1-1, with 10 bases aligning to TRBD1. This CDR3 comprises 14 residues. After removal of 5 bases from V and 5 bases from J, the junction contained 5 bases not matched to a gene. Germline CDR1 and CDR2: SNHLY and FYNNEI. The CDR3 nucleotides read TGTGCCAGCAGTCGGGACAGGGGAAGAACTGAAGCTTTCTTT. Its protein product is CASSRDRGRTEAFF.

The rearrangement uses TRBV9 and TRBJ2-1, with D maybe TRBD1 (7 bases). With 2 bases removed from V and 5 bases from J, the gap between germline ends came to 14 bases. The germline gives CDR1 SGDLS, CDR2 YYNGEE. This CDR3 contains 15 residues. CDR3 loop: CASSVGQGGHNEQFF. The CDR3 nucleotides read TGTGCCAGCAGCGTTGGGCAGGGGGGCCACAATGAGCAGTTCTTC.

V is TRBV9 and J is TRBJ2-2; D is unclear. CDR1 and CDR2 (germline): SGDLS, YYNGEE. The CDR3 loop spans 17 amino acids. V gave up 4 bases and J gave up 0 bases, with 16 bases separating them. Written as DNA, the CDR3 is TGTGCCAGCAGCCACCCGCTTATTAGTTCGAACACCGGGGAGCTGTTTTTT. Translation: CASSHPLISSNTGELFF.

The CDR3 is CAWSTSGGYNEQFF. DNA of the CDR3: TGTGCCTGGAGTACTAGCGGGGGCTACAATGAGCAGTTCTTC. The rearrangement links TRBV30 to TRBJ2-1; 11 bases are a match to TRBD2. Germline-derived CDR1 and CDR2 are GTSNPN and SVGIG (reference sequence). CDR3 length equals 14 residues. Germline trimming cut 2 bases from V and 3 bases from J; bases unmatched to any gene: 0. Looking up the rest from reference TRBV30 and TRBJ2-1 gives the full variable domain: SQTIHQWPATLVQPVGSPLSLECTVEGTSNPNLYWYRQAAGRGLQLLFYSVGIGQISSEVPQNLSASRPQDRQFILSSKKLLLSDSGFYLCAWSTSGGYNEQFFGPGTRLTVL.

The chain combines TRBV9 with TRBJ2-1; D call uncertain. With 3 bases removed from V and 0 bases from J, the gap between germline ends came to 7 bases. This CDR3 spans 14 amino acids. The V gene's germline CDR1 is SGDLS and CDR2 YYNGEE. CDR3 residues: CASSGTNSYNEQFF. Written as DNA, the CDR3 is TGTGCCAGCAGCGGAACTAACTCCTACAATGAGCAGTTCTTC.

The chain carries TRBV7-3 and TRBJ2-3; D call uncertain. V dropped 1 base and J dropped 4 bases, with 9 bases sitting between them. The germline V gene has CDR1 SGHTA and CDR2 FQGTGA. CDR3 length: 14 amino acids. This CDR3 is CASSLRPPADTQYF. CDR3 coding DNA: TGTGCCAGCAGCTTAAGGCCCCCCGCAGATACGCAGTATTTT.

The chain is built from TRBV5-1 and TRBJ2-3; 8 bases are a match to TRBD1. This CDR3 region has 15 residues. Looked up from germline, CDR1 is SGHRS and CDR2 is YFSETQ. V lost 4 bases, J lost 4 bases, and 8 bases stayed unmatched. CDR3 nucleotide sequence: TGCGCCAGCAGCCACGGACAGGGAGGCGCAGATACGCAGTATTTT. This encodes CASSHGQGGADTQYF.

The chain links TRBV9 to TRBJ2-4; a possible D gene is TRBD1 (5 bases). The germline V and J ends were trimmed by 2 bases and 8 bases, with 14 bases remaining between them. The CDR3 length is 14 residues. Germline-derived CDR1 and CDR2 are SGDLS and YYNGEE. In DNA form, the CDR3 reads TGTGCCAGCAGCGTTAAGGTTAAAGGGGACATTCAGTACTTC. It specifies CASSVKVKGDIQYF.

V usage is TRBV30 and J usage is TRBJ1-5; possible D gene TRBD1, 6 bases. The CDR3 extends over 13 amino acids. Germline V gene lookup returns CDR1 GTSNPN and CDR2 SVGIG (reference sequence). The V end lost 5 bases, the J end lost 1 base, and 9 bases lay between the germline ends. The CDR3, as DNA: TGTGCCTGGGGCGGACAGAGCAATCAGCCCCAGCATTTT. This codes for CAWGGQSNQPQHF.

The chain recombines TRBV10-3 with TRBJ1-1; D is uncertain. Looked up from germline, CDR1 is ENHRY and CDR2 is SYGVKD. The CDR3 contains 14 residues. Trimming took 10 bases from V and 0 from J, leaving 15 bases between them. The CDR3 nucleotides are TGTGCCACCATGCCGGGAGGCGTGAACACTGAAGCTTTCTTT. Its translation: CATMPGGVNTEAFF.

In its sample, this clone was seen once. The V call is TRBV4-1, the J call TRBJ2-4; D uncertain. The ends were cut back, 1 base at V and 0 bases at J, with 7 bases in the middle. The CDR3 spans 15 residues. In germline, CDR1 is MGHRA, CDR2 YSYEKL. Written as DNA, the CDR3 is TGCGCCAGCAGCCAAGCAGTCCTAGCCAAAAACATTCAGTACTTC. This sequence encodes CASSQAVLAKNIQYF.

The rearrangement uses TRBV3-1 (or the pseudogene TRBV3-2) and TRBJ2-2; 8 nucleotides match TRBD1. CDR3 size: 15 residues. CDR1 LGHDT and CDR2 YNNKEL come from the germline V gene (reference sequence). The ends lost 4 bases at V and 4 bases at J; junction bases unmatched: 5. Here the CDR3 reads CASSPGQGLTGELFF. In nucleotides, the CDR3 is TGTGCCAGCAGCCCCGGACAGGGCCTCACCGGGGAGCTGTTTTTT.

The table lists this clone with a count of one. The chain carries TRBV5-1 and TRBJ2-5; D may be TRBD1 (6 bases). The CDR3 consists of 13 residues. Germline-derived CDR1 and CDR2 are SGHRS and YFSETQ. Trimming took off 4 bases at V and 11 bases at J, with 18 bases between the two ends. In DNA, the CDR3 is TGCGCCAGCAGCCCACCACAGGGTCCCGTTCAGTACTTC. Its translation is CASSPPQGPVQYF.

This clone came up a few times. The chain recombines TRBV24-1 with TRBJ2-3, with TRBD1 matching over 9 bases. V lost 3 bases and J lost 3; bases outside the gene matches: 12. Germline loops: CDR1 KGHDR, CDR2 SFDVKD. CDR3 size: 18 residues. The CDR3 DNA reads TGTGCCACCAGTGATCCGCTGATGGACAGGGGAGGGACAGATACGCAGTATTTT. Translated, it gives CATSDPLMDRGGTDTQYF.

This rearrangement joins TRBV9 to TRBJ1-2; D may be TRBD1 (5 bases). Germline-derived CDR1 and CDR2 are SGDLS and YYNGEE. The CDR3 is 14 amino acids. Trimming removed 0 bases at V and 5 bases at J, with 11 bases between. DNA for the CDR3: TGTGCCAGCAGCGTAGAGGGGCTTGGGTATGGCTACACCTTC. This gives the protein CASSVEGLGYGYTF.

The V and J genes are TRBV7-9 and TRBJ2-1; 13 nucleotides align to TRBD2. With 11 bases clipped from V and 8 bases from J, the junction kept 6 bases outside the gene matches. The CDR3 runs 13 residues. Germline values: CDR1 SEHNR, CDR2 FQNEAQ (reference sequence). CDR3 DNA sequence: TGTGCCGGCGGACTAGCGGGAGTGGATGAGCAGTTCTTC. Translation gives CAGGLAGVDEQFF.

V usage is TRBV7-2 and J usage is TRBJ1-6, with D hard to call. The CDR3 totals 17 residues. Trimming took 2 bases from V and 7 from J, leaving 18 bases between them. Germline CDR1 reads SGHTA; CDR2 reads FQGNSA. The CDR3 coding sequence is TGTGCCAGCAGCTTATTTGGGAGCGTTTATACCAATTCACCCCTCCACTTT. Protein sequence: CASSLFGSVYTNSPLHF. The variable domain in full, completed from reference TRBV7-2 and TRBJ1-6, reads GAGVSQSPSNKVTEKGKDVELRCDPISGHTALYWYRQSLGQGLEFLIYFQGNSAPDKSGLPSDRFSAERTGGSVSTLTIQRTQQEDSAVYLCASSLFGSVYTNSPLHFGNGTRLTVT.

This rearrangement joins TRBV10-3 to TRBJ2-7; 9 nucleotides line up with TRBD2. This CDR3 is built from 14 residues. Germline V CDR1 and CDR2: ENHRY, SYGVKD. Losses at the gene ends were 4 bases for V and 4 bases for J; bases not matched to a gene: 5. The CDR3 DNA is TGTGCCATCAGTGTGGCGGGGGGGGGTTACGAGCAGTACTTC. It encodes CAISVAGGGYEQYF.

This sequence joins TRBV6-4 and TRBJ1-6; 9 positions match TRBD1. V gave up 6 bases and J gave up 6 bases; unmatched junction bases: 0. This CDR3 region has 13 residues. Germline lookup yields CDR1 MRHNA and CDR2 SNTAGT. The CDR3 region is CASRQGANSPLHF. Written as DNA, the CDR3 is TGTGCCAGCAGACAGGGGGCTAATTCACCCCTCCACTTT.

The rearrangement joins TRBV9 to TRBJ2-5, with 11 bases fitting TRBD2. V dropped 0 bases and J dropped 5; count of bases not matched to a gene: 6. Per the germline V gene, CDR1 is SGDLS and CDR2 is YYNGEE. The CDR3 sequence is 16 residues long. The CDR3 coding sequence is TGTGCCAGCAGCGTAGGTGTAGCGGGAGGGCTGGAGACCCAGTACTTC. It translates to CASSVGVAGGLETQYF.

In nucleotides, the CDR3 is TGTGCCAGCAGCCCATGGACAACGGCAGGGAGCACAGATACGCAGTATTTT. Encoded protein: CASSPWTTAGSTDTQYF. V is TRBV7-9 and J is TRBJ2-3; D perhaps matches TRBD1 (5 bases). This CDR3 has 17 residues. The germline gives CDR1 SEHNR, CDR2 FQNEAQ (reference sequence). Trimming cost V 5 bases and J 0 bases, with 18 bases left between them. Full variable domain (remainder filled in from reference TRBV7-9 and TRBJ2-3): DTGVSQNPRHKITKRGQNVTFRCDPISEHNRLYWYRQTLGQGPEFLTYFQNEAQLEKSRLLSDRFSAERPKGSFSTLEIQRTEQGDSAMYLCASSPWTTAGSTDTQYFGPGTRLTVL.

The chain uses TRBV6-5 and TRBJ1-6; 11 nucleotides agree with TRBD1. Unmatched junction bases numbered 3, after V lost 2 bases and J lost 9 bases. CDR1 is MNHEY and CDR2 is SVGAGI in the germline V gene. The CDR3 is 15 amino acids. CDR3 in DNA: TGTGCCAGCAGTTACGGCGGGACAGGGGGTTCACCCCTCCACTTT. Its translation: CASSYGGTGGSPLHF.

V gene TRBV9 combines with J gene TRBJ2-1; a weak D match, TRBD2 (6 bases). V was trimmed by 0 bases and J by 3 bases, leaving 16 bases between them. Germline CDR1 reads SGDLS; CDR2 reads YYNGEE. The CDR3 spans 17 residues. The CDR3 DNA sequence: TGTGCCAGCAGCGTAGGTCGGGCGGGACTGTTCTACAATGAGCAGTTCTTC. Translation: CASSVGRAGLFYNEQFF.

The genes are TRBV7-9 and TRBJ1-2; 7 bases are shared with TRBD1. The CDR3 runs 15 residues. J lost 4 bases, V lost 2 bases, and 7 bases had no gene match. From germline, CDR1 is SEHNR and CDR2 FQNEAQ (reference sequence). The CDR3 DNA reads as TGTGCCAGCAGCTTAAGACGGACAGGCCCCTATGGCTACACCTTC. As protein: CASSLRRTGPYGYTF.

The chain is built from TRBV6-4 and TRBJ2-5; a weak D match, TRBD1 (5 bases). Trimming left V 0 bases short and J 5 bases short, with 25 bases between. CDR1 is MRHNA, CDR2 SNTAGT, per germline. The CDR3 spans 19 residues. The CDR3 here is CASSDSGIRGGRQWETQYF. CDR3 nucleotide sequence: TGTGCCAGCAGTGACTCAGGCATTAGGGGCGGACGGCAATGGGAGACCCAGTACTTC.

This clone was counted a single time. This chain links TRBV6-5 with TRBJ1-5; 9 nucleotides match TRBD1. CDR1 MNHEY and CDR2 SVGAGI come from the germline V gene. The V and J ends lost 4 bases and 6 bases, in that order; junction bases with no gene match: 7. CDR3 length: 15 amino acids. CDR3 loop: CASSSYGQGFQPQHF. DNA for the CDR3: TGTGCCAGCAGTTCTTACGGACAGGGGTTTCAGCCCCAGCATTTT.

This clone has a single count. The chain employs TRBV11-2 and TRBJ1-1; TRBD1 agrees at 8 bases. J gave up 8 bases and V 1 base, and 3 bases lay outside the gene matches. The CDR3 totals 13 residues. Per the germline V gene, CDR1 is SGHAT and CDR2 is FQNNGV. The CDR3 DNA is TGTGCCAGCAGCTTAGTGGACAGGGAAGAAGCTTTCTTT. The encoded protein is CASSLVDREEAFF. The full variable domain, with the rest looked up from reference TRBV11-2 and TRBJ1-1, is EAGVAQSPRYKIIEKRQSVAFWCNPISGHATLYWYQQILGQGPKLLIQFQNNGVVDDSQLPKDRFSAERLKGVDSTLKIQPAKLEDSAVYLCASSLVDREEAFFGQGTRLTVV.